One and the same sample provided the 25 T cell receptor beta chains below, sequenced in a study of T-cell reconstitution after alpha-beta-depleted transplantation in children. The authors prepared the TCRbeta library with unique molecular identifiers. MiXCR, applied by TCRdb to the PCR reads, yields one record per CDR3 protein. The sample consists of approximately 110,000 distinct CDR3 sequences, around a tenth of them appearing once. The specimen comprised PBMCs, sampled before TCRalphabeta/CD19-depleted stem cell transplant. All receptors derive from a boy younger than 10 with acute lymphoblastic leukemia, due to receive a stem cell transplant.

This clonotype came up many times. The rearrangement links TRBV29-1 to TRBJ2-7; 10 positions agree with TRBD2. The CDR3 is made up of 14 amino acids. The germline gives CDR1 SQVTM, CDR2 ANQGSEA. J lost 4 bases, V lost 4 bases, and 7 bases had no gene match. The CDR3 sequence is CSVAASGRKYEQYF. CDR3 bases: TGCAGCGTTGCGGCTAGCGGGAGAAAGTACGAGCAGTACTTC.

This clonotype was seen more than once but under ten times. This sequence joins TRBV7-9 and TRBJ2-1, with D perhaps TRBD2 (5 bases). This CDR3 region has 14 residues. Trimming cost V 5 bases and J 11 bases, with 19 bases left between them. Germline CDR1 SEHNR, CDR2 FQNEAQ (reference sequence). The CDR3, as DNA: TGTGCCAGCAGCACTAGTGTGGTGGAGATGAAGCAGTTCTTC. Translation gives CASSTSVVEMKQFF.

This clonotype has a handful of counts. The CDR3 here is CSARPTSTSGSYEQYF. As DNA, the CDR3 is TGCAGTGCTAGGCCGACATCGACTAGCGGGAGTTACGAGCAGTACTTC. This rearrangement joins TRBV20-1 to TRBJ2-7; TRBD2 agrees at 12 bases. The germline V gene has CDR1 DFQATT and CDR2 SNEGSKA (reference sequence). Germline trimming cut 3 bases from V and 4 bases from J; bases unmatched to any gene: 10. The CDR3 runs 16 residues.

This clonotype appeared a few times. The rearrangement uses TRBV29-1 and TRBJ2-3, with TRBD2 matching over 8 bases. The germline gives CDR1 SQVTM, CDR2 ANQGSEA. The CDR3 runs 14 residues. V lost 7 bases and J lost 2; bases outside the gene matches: 8. Here the CDR3 DNA reads TGCAGCGCCGCGACTAGCGCGTTCACAGATACGCAGTATTTT. Translation: CSAATSAFTDTQYF.

In its sample, this clonotype was seen a few times. V and J are TRBV24-1 and TRBJ2-1; D is undetermined. CDR3 length: 14 amino acids. From germline, CDR1 is KGHDR and CDR2 SFDVKD. V was shortened by 2 bases and J by 6 bases, with 10 bases between the two germline ends. The CDR3 loop reads CATSDSLRSNEQFF. DNA for the CDR3: TGTGCCACCAGTGATTCCTTGCGGAGCAATGAGCAGTTCTTC.

This clonotype showed up many times. The gene calls are TRBV12-3 or TRBV12-4 and TRBJ2-5, with 8 bases aligning to TRBD2. V trimming: 5 bases; J trimming: 7 bases; junction bases outside the gene matches: 6. CDR3 length: 13 amino acids. CDR3 nucleotides: TGTGCCAGCAGTCCCGCGGCGGGAGGGACCCAGTACTTC. Translated, it gives CASSPAAGGTQYF.

This clonotype was seen more than once but under ten times. The gene calls are TRBV27 and TRBJ1-2; unclear D gene. CDR3 size: 15 residues. V was trimmed by 1 base and J by 4 bases, leaving 13 bases between them. Germline V gene sequence: CDR1 MNHEY, CDR2 SMNVEV (reference sequence). The CDR3 bases are TGTGCCAGCAGTTTATTCGGGGATAAGAGCTATGGCTACACCTTC. Its protein product is CASSLFGDKSYGYTF.

This clonotype was observed at least ten times. V gene TRBV12-3 or TRBV12-4 combines with J gene TRBJ2-1; the match to TRBD2 covers 8 bases. The CDR3 contains 14 residues. The trim removed 0 bases at V and 6 bases at J, leaving 1 base unmatched. Written as DNA, the CDR3 is TGTGCCAGCAGTTTAGCGCTAGCGGGCAATGAGCAGTTCTTC. Its translation: CASSLALAGNEQFF.

The CDR3 region is CASSSNSRVHNEQFF. Written as DNA, the CDR3 is TGTGCCAGCAGTTCCAATTCCAGGGTCCACAATGAGCAGTTCTTC. The gene calls are TRBV12-3 or TRBV12-4 and TRBJ2-1, with D possibly TRBD1 on 5 matching bases. V dropped 4 bases and J dropped 5 bases, with 15 bases sitting between them. The CDR3 runs to 15 residues.

This clonotype was observed at least ten times. This chain joins TRBV12-3 or TRBV12-4 and TRBJ2-7, with 12 bases lining up with TRBD2. The length of the CDR3 is 14 residues. With V trimmed by 6 bases and J by 5 bases, 5 bases remained unmatched. In DNA form, the CDR3 reads TGTGCCAGCAGCCGACTAGCGGGAGACCACGAGCAGTACTTC. It specifies CASSRLAGDHEQYF.

The chain uses TRBV5-1 and TRBJ2-5; 8 positions match TRBD1. The CDR3 length is 15 residues. The V gene's germline CDR1 is SGHRS and CDR2 YFSETQ. V was pared by 5 bases and J by 3 bases, with 9 bases of the junction left unmatched. The CDR3 DNA is TGCGCCAGCAGTTATTCCGGGACAGGAAAAGAGACCCAGTACTTC. Translation: CASSYSGTGKETQYF.

The chain combines TRBV7-2 with TRBJ2-3; a weak D match, TRBD1 (6 bases). Trimming took off 5 bases at V and 3 bases at J, with 18 bases between the two ends. This CDR3 has 16 amino acids. Germline V gene lookup returns CDR1 SGHTA and CDR2 FQGNSA. Here the CDR3 DNA reads TGTGCCAGCAGCCTTAACACAGGGAGTTCGACAGATACGCAGTATTTT. Translated: CASSLNTGSSTDTQYF.

In its sample, this clonotype was seen a few times. This chain connects TRBV9 to TRBJ2-2; tentatively, D is TRBD2 (5 bases). Trimming took 0 bases from V and 6 from J, leaving 12 bases between them. Germline V gene data show CDR1 as SGDLS and CDR2 as YYNGEE. CDR3 length: 15 amino acids. The CDR3 region is CASSVVDSGAGELFF. Written as DNA, the CDR3 is TGTGCCAGCAGCGTAGTGGACTCCGGGGCCGGGGAGCTGTTTTTT.

This clonotype has at least ten counts. This chain connects TRBV5-5 to TRBJ2-3; D might be TRBD2 (6 bases). The germline V gene encodes CDR1 SGHKS and CDR2 YYEKEE (reference sequence). CDR3 length: 16 amino acids. Trimming removed 1 base at V and 8 bases at J, with 20 bases between. The CDR3 coding sequence is TGTGCCAGCAGCTTGAGGCGGGACTCCGTATCTGGTACGCAGTATTTT. This codes for CASSLRRDSVSGTQYF.

This clonotype was found a few times. The chain carries TRBV20-1 and TRBJ2-7; 8 bases are a match to TRBD2. Unmatched junction bases numbered 6, after V lost 2 bases and J lost 3 bases. The germline V gene has CDR1 DFQATT and CDR2 SNEGSKA (reference sequence). The CDR3 spans 14 residues. DNA of the CDR3: TGCAGTGCTAGAACGGGACTAGTAGGCTACGAGCAGTACTTC. As protein: CSARTGLVGYEQYF.

This clonotype has more than one count but fewer than ten. The gene calls are TRBV30 and TRBJ1-1, with D perhaps matching TRBD1 (5 bases). Germline-derived CDR1 and CDR2 are GTSNPN and SVGIG (reference sequence). Trimming took off 3 bases at V and 5 bases at J, with 16 bases between the two ends. CDR3 size: 14 residues. The CDR3 DNA reads TGTGCCTGGAGCGTAGCCTCCGGGGGGACTGAAGCTTTCTTT. Its protein is CAWSVASGGTEAFF.

This clonotype was observed many times. The gene calls are TRBV12-3 or TRBV12-4 and TRBJ2-4; a possible D gene is TRBD1 (5 bases). Deletions cut 3 bases from V and 2 bases from J, with 8 bases between. The CDR3 loop spans 14 amino acids. This chain's CDR3 is CASSLRQTKNIQYF. Here the CDR3 DNA reads TGTGCCAGCAGTTTGAGACAGACCAAAAACATTCAGTACTTC.

With regard to this clonotype: It is likely a read error, because the conserved phenylalanine at the end of the CDR3 is missing. The gene calls are TRBV20-1 and TRBJ2-7, with 8 positions matching TRBD2. The germline CDR1 and CDR2 sequences are DFQATT and SNEGSKA (reference sequence). V dropped 0 bases and J dropped 0; count of bases not matched to a gene: 4. CDR3 length equals 15 residues. CDR3 protein: CSARDKTSGSYEQYC. As DNA, the CDR3 is TGCAGTGCTAGAGATAAAACTAGCGGCTCCTACGAGCAGTACTGC.

This clonotype was detected many times. This CDR3 reads CASSLETAGANVLTF. Here the CDR3 DNA reads TGTGCCAGCAGTTTAGAAACGGCTGGGGCCAACGTCCTGACTTTC. The genes are TRBV12-3 or TRBV12-4 and TRBJ2-6; D not certain. V dropped 1 base and J dropped 2 bases, with 6 bases sitting between them. The CDR3 length is 15 residues.

The V call is TRBV3-1, the J call TRBJ2-7; tentatively, D is TRBD2 (6 bases). V lost 4 bases and J lost 7, with 20 bases in between. CDR1 is LGHDT, CDR2 YNNKEL, per germline (reference sequence). The CDR3 sequence is 15 residues long. For the CDR3, the DNA is TGTGCCAGCAGCCCCAGTGCGGGACCCTTTGAGGAGCAGTACTTC. It codes for CASSPSAGPFEEQYF.

A remark on this clonotype: The junction and the germline gene differ at one end; a read error may be behind it. This chain uses TRBV20-1 with TRBJ2-1; the match to TRBD2 covers 9 bases. Germline CDR1 and CDR2: DFQATT and SNEGSKA (reference sequence). The CDR3 length is 15 residues. The CDR3 sequence is CCARVRDSGRGEQFF. The CDR3 coding sequence is TGCTGTGCTCGAGTGCGGGATAGCGGGAGAGGGGAGCAGTTCTTC.

The chain employs TRBV6-1 and TRBJ2-1; 10 positions agree with TRBD1. Losses at the gene ends were 5 bases for V and 9 bases for J; bases not matched to a gene: 10. Germline CDR1 and CDR2: MNHNS and SASEGT. The CDR3 totals 15 residues. In nucleotides, the CDR3 is TGTGCCAGCAGTAAGGGACAGGGGTATATAGGTGAGCAGTTCTTC. Its translation: CASSKGQGYIGEQFF.

Many counts were recorded for this clonotype. DNA for the CDR3: TGTGCCATCTCCGTAGTGTCCCACACCGGGGAGCTGTTTTTT. Residues: CAISVVSHTGELFF. The chain links TRBV6-1 to TRBJ2-2; no definite D call. The CDR3 is made up of 14 amino acids. The ends were cut back, 10 bases at V and 3 bases at J, with 15 bases in the middle. Germline V CDR1 and CDR2: MNHNS, SASEGT.

The chain combines TRBV28 with TRBJ2-7; D is ambiguous. Germline-derived CDR1 and CDR2 are MDHEN and SYDVKM. The CDR3 sequence is 15 residues long. Trimming stripped 1 base from V and 2 bases from J, with 12 bases between. The DNA of the CDR3 is TGTGCCAGCAGTTTATATAATGAATTCCCCTACGAGCAGTACTTC. As protein: CASSLYNEFPYEQYF.

CDR3 amino acids: CASTPTASTDTQYF. The CDR3 bases are TGTGCCAGTACCCCGACAGCCTCCACAGATACGCAGTATTTT. The chain couples TRBV19 to TRBJ2-3; D possibly corresponds to TRBD1 (5 bases). Germline CDR1 is LNHDA and CDR2 is SQIVND (reference sequence). CDR3 length: 14 residues. V lost 7 bases to trimming and J lost 2 bases, with 13 bases between them.